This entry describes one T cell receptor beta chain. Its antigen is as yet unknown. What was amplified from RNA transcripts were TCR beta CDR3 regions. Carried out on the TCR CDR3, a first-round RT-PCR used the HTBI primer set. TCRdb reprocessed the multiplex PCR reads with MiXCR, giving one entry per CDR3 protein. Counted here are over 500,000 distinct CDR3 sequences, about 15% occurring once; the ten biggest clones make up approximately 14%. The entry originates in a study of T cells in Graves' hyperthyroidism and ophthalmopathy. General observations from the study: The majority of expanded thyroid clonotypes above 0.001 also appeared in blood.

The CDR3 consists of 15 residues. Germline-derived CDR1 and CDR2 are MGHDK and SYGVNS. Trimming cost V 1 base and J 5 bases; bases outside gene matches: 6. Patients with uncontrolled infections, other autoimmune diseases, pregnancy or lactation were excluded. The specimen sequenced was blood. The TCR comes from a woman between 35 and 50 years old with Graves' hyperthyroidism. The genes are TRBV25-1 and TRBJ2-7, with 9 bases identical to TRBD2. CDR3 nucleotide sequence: TGTGCCAGCAGTGAATGGGGTAGCGGGAGTAACGAGCAGTACTTC. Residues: CASSEWGSGSNEQYF.